This TCR beta chain stems from a study of blood T cell repertoires in COVID-19. At the level of the study: Sample material is recorded as cDNA or gDNA derived from T cells, B-cell-depleted T cells, or PBMCs.

TCRdb's table, derived via immunoSEQ multiplex PCR, lists solely in-frame clones and lacks some. This table holds more than 95,000 clones, around 70% found once. Trimming cost V 9 bases and J 0 bases; bases outside gene matches: 7. This CDR3 comprises 15 residues. Germline-derived CDR1 and CDR2 are MNHEY and SVGAGI. The receptor was derived from a man between 60 and 75 years old with acute or convalescent COVID-19. The specimen sequenced was peripheral blood. The rearrangement links TRBV6-5 to TRBJ1-4; 7 bases match TRBD1. The CDR3 bases are TGTGCCAGAGATTCAACAGGGGCAACTAATGAAAAACTGTTTTTT. Translated, it gives CARDSTGATNEKLFF.